This TCR beta chain was recorded in a study of post-analysis software for immune sequencing data. Study-level findings and limits: By F measure, samples from a shared preparation batch strongly co-clustered. Included in a set of about five TRBV segments more frequent in patients than controls were TRBV5-6, TRBV5-1 and TRBV20-1.

Unique molecular identifiers tagged the TCR beta cDNA libraries. One entry per CDR3 protein results from TCRdb running MiXCR on the PCR reads. The data contain about 540,000 distinct CDR3 sequences, approximately 31% of them singletons. The CDR3 covers 14 residues. Between the trimmed V and J ends, which lost 2 bases and 4 bases, there was a span of 10 bases. Germline lookup yields CDR1 SGHRS and CDR2 YFSETQ. On this clonotype: What it binds is unknown.

Sequencing was performed on blood. This receptor was identified in a girl aged 2 to 17 with multiple sclerosis. The rearrangement uses TRBV5-1 and TRBJ2-1, with D possibly being TRBD1 (6 bases). CDR3 nucleotides: TGCGCCAGCAGCTTAACCCAGGGGTACAATGAGCAGTTCTTC. As protein: CASSLTQGYNEQFF.